A single sample is the source of the 6 T cell receptor beta chains below, sequenced in a study of blood T cell repertoires in COVID-19. Clones were sequenced by immunoSEQ multiplex PCR, and TCRdb holds only the in-frame ones, with some missing. This sample has roughly 230,000 clones; about 90% occur once, and the top ten carry around 0.86%. Sequencing was carried out using peripheral blood. Source of these receptors: a man aged 25 to 45 with COVID-19, enrolled during active disease.

V and J are TRBV4-1 and TRBJ1-2, with D tentatively TRBD1 (6 bases). In germline, CDR1 is MGHRA, CDR2 YSYEKL. CDR3 size: 15 residues. The ends were cut back, 2 bases at V and 6 bases at J, with 16 bases in the middle. This chain's CDR3 is CASSQRTAGMDGYTF. As DNA, the CDR3 is TGCGCCAGCAGCCAAAGGACAGCCGGGATGGATGGCTACACCTTC.

This rearrangement joins TRBV7-3 to TRBJ2-1; 7 positions agree with TRBD2. The germline V gene encodes CDR1 SGHTA and CDR2 FQGTGA. CDR3 length equals 15 residues. V was pared by 5 bases and J by 4 bases, with 8 bases of the junction left unmatched. The DNA for the CDR3 is TGTGCCAGCAGCCGGGGACTACCGACTTACAATGAGCAGTTCTTC. It encodes CASSRGLPTYNEQFF.

This chain connects TRBV6-1 to TRBJ1-2, with 8 bases that match TRBD1. The germline gives CDR1 MNHNS, CDR2 SASEGT. The CDR3 contains 15 residues. The junction had 7 bases not matched to a gene; V was cut back by 2 bases and J by 5 bases. CDR3 nucleotides: TGTGCCAGCAGTGAACAAACAGGGGGGTCGTATGGCTACACCTTC. This codes for CASSEQTGGSYGYTF.

The rearrangement links TRBV12-3 or TRBV12-4 to TRBJ2-3, with D hard to call. Trimming removed 3 bases at V and 3 bases at J, with 7 bases between. The CDR3 runs 13 residues. The chain's CDR3 is CASSFSLTDTQYF. CDR3 DNA: TGTGCCAGCAGTTTTTCACTTACAGATACGCAGTATTTT.

The rearrangement links TRBV11-3 to TRBJ2-2; D may be TRBD2 (5 bases). CDR3 length: 16 residues. The germline CDR1 and CDR2 sequences are SGHNT and YENEEA. V was shortened by 6 bases and J by 6 bases, with 20 bases between the two germline ends. In nucleotides, the CDR3 is TGTGCCAGCAGTCCCAGCCAATCGGGATCTGCCGGGGAGCTGTTTTTT. It translates to CASSPSQSGSAGELFF.

The rearrangement uses TRBV7-9 and TRBJ1-3, with TRBD1 as a possible D gene (6 bases). This CDR3 is built from 15 residues. V was shortened by 5 bases and J by 0 bases, with 11 bases between the two germline ends. Germline V CDR1 and CDR2: SEHNR, FQNEAQ (reference sequence). CDR3 nucleotides: TGTGCCAGCAGCCCCCGGACAGACTCTGGAAACACCATATATTTT. This translates into CASSPRTDSGNTIYF.